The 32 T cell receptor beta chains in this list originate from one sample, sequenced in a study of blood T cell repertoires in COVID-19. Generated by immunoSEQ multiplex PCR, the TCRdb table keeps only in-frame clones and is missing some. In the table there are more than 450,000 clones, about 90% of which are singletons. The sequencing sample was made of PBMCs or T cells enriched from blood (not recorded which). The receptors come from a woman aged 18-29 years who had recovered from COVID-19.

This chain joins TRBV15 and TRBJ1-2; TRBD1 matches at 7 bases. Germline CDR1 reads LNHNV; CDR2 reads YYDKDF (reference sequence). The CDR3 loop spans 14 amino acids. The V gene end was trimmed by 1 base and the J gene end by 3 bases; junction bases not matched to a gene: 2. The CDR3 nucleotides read TGTGCCACCAGCAGAGGAACAGGGGACTATGGCTACACCTTC. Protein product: CATSRGTGDYGYTF.

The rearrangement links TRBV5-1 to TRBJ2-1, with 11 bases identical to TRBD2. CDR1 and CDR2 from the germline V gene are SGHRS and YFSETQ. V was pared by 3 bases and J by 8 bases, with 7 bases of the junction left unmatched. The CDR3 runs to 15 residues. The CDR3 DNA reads TGCGCCAGCAGCTATAGCGGGGGGGCCGGATATGAGCAGTTCTTC. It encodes CASSYSGGAGYEQFF. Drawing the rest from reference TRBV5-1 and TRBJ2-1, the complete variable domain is KAGVTQTPRYLIKTRGQQVTLSCSPISGHRSVSWYQQTPGQGLQFLFEYFSETQRNKGNFPGRFSGRQFSNSRSEMNVSTLELGDSALYLCASSYSGGAGYEQFFGPGTRLTVL.

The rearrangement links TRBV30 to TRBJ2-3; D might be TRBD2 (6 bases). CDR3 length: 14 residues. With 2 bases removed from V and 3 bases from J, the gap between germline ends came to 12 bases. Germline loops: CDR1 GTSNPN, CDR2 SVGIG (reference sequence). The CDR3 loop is CAWSKVTRTDTQYF. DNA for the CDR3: TGTGCCTGGAGTAAAGTGACTAGAACAGATACGCAGTATTTT. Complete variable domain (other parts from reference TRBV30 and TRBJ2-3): SQTIHQWPATLVQPVGSPLSLECTVEGTSNPNLYWYRQAAGRGLQLLFYSVGIGQISSEVPQNLSASRPQDRQFILSSKKLLLSDSGFYLCAWSKVTRTDTQYFGPGTRLTVL.

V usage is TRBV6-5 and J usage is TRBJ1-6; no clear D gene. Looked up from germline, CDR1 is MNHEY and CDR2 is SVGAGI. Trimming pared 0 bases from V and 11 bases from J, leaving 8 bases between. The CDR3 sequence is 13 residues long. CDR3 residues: CASSYSAGAPLHF. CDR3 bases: TGTGCCAGCAGTTACTCGGCCGGGGCACCCCTCCACTTT.

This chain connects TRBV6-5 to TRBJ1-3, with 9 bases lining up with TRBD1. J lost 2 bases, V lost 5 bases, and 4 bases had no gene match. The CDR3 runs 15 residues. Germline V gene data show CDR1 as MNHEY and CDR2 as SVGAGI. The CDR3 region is CASSPGTGTGNTIYF. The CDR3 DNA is TGTGCCAGCAGTCCCGGGACAGGGACTGGAAACACCATATATTTT.

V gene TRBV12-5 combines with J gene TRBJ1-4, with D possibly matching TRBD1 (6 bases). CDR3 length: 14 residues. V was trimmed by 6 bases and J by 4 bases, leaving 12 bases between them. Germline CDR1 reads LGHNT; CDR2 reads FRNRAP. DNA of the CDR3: TGTGCTAGTGGCCTGACAGGAGTTAATGAAAAACTGTTTTTT. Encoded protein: CASGLTGVNEKLFF.

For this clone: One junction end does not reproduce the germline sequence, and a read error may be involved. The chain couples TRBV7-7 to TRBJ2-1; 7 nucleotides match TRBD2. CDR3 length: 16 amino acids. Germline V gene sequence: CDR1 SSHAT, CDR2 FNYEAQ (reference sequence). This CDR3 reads CASSSLARSSYNEQFF. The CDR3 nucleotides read TGTGCTAGCAGCTCACTAGCGCGGAGCTCCTACAATGAGCAGTTCTTC.

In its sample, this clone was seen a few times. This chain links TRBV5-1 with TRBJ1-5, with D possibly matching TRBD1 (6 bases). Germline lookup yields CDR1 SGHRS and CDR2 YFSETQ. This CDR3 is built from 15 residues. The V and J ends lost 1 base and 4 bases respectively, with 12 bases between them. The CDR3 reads CASSLSGTTNQPQHF. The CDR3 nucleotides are TGCGCCAGCAGCTTGAGTGGGACAACTAATCAGCCCCAGCATTTT.

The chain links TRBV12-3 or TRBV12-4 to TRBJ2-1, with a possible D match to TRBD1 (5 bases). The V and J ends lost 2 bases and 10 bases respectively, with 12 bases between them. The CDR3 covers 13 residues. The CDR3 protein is CASSLSRWGEQFF. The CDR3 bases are TGTGCCAGCAGTTTAAGCCGATGGGGCGAGCAGTTCTTC.

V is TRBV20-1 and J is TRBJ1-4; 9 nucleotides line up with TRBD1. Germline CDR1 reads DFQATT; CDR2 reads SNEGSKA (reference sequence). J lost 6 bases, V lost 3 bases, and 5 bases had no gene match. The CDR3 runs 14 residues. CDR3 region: CSASSRDRDEKLFF. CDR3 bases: TGCAGTGCTAGTTCCAGGGACAGGGATGAAAAACTGTTTTTT.

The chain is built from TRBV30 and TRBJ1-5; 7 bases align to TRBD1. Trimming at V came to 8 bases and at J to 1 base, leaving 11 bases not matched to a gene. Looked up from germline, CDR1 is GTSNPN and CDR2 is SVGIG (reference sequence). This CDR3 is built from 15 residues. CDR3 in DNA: TGTGCCGCTTCAAGACAGGGACGGAGCAATCAGCCCCAGCATTTT. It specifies CAASRQGRSNQPQHF.

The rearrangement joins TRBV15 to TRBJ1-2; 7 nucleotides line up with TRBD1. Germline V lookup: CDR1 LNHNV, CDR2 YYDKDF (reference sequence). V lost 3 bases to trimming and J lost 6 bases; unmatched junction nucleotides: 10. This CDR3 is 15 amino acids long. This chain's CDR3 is CATSSVLGQAHGYTF. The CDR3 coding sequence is TGTGCCACCAGCAGCGTTCTTGGACAGGCTCATGGCTACACCTTC.

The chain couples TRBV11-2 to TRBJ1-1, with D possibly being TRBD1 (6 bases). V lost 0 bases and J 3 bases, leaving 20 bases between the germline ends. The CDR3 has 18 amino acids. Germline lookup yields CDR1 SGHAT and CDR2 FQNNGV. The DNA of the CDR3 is TGTGCCAGCAGCTTAGAAAGACAGGATCGTGGCGAAGACACTGAAGCTTTCTTT. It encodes CASSLERQDRGEDTEAFF.

The CDR3 nucleotides read TGTGCCAGCACCCCGGACAGGGGCGATGAGCAGTTCTTC. Protein: CASTPDRGDEQFF. The rearrangement joins TRBV7-8 to TRBJ2-1, with 9 bases lining up with TRBD1. CDR3 size: 13 residues. The germline gives CDR1 SGHVS, CDR2 FQNEAQ. With V trimmed by 7 bases and J by 8 bases, 6 bases remained unmatched.

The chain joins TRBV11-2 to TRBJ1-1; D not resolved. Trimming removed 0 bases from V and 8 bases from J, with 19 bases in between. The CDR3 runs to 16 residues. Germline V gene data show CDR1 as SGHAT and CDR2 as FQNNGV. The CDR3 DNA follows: TGTGCCAGCAGCTTAGACGGCTTACAGTCAACTGCCGAAGCTTTCTTT. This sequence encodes CASSLDGLQSTAEAFF.

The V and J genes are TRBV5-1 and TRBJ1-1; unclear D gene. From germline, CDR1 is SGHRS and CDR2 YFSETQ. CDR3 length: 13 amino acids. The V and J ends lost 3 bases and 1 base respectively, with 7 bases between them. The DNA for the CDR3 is TGCGCCAGCAGCTACCGACAGAACACTGAAGCTTTCTTT. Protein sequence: CASSYRQNTEAFF.

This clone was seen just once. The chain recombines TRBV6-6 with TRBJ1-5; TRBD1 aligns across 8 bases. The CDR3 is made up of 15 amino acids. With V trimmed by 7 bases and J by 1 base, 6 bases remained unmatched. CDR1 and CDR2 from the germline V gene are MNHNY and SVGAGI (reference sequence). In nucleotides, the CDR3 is TGTGCCAGCAACACACAGGGGGAAAGCAATCAGCCCCAGCATTTT. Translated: CASNTQGESNQPQHF.

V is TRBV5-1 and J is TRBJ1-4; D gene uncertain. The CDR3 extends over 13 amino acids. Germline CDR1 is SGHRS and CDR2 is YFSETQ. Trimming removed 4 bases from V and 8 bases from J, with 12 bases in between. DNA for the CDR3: TGCGCCAGCAGCCCGGGGAATGGCGAAAAACTGTTTTTT. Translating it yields CASSPGNGEKLFF.

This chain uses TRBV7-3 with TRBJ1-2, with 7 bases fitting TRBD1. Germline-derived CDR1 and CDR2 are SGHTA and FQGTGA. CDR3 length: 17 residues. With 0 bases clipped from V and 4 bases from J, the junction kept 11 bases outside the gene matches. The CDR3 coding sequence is TGTGCCAGCAGCTTAACAGGGGGCCCCACCTCTAGCTATGGCTACACCTTC. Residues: CASSLTGGPTSSYGYTF.

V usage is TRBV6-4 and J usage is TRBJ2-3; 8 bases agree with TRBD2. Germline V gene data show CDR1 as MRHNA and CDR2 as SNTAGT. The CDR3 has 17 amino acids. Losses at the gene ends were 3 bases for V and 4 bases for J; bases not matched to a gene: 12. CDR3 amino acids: CASSESGGGTASDTQYF. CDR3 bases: TGTGCCAGCAGTGAATCTGGCGGGGGGACCGCTTCAGATACGCAGTATTTT.

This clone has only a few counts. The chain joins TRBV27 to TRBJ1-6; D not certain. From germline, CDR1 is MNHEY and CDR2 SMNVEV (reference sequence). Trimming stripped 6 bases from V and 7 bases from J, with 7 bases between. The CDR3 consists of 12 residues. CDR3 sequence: CASREDNSPLHF. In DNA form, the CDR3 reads TGTGCCAGCAGGGAGGACAATTCACCCCTCCACTTT.

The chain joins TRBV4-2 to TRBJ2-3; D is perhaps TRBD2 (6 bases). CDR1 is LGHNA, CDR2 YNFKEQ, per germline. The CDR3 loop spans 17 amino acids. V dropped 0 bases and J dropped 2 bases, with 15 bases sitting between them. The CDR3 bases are TGTGCCAGCAGCCAAGATTATGGCGGGGCGACCACAGATACGCAGTATTTT. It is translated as CASSQDYGGATTDTQYF.

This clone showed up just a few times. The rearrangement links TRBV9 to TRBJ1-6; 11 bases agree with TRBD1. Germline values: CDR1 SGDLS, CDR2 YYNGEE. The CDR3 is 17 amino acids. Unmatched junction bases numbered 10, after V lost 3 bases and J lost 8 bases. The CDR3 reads CASSGQAGTGGDSPLHF. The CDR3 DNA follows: TGTGCCAGCAGCGGACAAGCCGGGACAGGGGGGGATTCACCCCTCCACTTT. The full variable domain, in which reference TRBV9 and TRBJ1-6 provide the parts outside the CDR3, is DSGVTQTPKHLITATGQRVTLRCSPRSGDLSVYWYQQSLDQGLQFLIQYYNGEERAKGNILERFSAQQFPDLHSELNLSSLELGDSALYFCASSGQAGTGGDSPLHFGNGTRLTVT.

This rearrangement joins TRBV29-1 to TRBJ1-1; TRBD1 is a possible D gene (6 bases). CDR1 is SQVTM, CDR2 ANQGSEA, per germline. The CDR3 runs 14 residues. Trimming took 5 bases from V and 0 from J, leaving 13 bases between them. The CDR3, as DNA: TGCAGCGTTATCCAAGGGGGATTGAACACTGAAGCTTTCTTT. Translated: CSVIQGGLNTEAFF.

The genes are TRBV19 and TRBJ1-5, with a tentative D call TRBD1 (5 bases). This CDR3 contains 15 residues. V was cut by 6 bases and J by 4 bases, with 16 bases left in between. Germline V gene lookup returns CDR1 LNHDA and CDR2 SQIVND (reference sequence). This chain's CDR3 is CASSTTGEGNQPQHF. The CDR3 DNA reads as TGTGCCAGTAGCACGACGGGGGAGGGAAATCAGCCCCAGCATTTT.

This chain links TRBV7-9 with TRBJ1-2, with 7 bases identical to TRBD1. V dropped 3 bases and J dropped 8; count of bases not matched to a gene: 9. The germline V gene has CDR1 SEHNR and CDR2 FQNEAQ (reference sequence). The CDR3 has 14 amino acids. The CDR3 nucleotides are TGTGCCAGCAGCTTGGTCGGGACAGAGCTAGGCTACACCTTC. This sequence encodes CASSLVGTELGYTF.

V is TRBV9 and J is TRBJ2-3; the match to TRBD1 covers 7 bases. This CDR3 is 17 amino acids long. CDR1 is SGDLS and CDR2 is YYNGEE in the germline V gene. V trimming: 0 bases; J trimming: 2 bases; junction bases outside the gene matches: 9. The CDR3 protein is CASSVEVGGEATDTQYF. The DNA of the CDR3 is TGTGCCAGCAGCGTAGAGGTAGGGGGCGAGGCCACAGATACGCAGTATTTT.

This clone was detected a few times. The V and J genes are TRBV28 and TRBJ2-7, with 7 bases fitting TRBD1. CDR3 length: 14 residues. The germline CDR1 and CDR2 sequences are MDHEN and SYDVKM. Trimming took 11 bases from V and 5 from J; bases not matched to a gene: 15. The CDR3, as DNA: TGTGCCTCACTTGGGAACAGGGGACGCCACGAGCAGTACTTC. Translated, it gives CASLGNRGRHEQYF. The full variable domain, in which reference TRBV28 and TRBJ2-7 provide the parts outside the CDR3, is DVKVTQSSRYLVKRTGEKVFLECVQDMDHENMFWYRQDPGLGLRLIYFSYDVKMKEKGDIPEGYSVSREKKERFSLILESASTNQTSMYLCASLGNRGRHEQYFGPGTRLTVT.

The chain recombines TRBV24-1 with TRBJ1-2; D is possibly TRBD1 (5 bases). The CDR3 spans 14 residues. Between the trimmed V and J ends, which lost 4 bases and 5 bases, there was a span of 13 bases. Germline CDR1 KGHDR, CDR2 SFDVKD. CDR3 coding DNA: TGTGCCACCAGTGAACCCGTGGGGGGATATGGCTACACCTTC. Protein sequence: CATSEPVGGYGYTF.

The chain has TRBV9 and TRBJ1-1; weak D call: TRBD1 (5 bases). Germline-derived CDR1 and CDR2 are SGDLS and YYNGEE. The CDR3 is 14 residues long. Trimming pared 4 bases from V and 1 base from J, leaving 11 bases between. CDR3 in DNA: TGTGCCAGCAGCATAATTAGGGGGAACACTGAAGCTTTCTTT. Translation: CASSIIRGNTEAFF.

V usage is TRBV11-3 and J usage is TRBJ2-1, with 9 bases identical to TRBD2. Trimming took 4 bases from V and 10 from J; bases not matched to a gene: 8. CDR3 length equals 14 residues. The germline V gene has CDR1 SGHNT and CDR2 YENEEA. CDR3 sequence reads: CASSSQAGGIEQFF. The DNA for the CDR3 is TGTGCCAGCAGCTCGCAAGCGGGGGGTATCGAGCAGTTCTTC.

CDR3 protein: CASSLTGYNEQFF. The CDR3 region has the DNA TGCGCCAGCAGCTTAACAGGTTACAATGAGCAGTTCTTC. The chain links TRBV5-1 to TRBJ2-1, with D possibly being TRBD1 (5 bases). The CDR3 sequence is 13 residues long. Looked up from germline, CDR1 is SGHRS and CDR2 is YFSETQ. Trimming removed 2 bases from V and 4 bases from J, with 7 bases in between.